The 11 T cell receptor beta chains in this list originate from one sample, sequenced in a study of regulatory T cells in long-lasting Graves disease. The TCR beta library used iRepertoire HTBI primers with Arm-PCR amplification of CDR3. MiXCR, run by TCRdb on the multiplex PCR reads, gives a single entry per CDR3 protein. Of more than 650,000 distinct CDR3 sequences in the sample, about 32% were seen once. This sample's time point: persistent/refractory GD, antithyroid drugs over 5 years with positive TRAb. Following extraction of RNA from PBMCs, that RNA was used to make the TCR library. Sequencing used peripheral blood mononuclear cells (PBMCs), obtained when the disease was refractory, from a patient treated with antithyroid drugs. The receptors stem from a female donor with Graves disease.

The V call is TRBV10-3, the J call TRBJ2-3, with 16 positions matching TRBD2. CDR1 ENHRY and CDR2 SYGVKD come from the germline V gene. The CDR3 is 19 amino acids. The V segment lost 6 bases and the J segment 2 bases; nucleotides outside the gene matches: 11. DNA of the CDR3: TGTGCCATCAGGCTAGGGACTAGCGGGAGGGAGGGGCCCACAGATACGCAGTATTTT. Translated: CAIRLGTSGREGPTDTQYF.

The genes are TRBV6-1 and TRBJ1-1, with 9 bases fitting TRBD1. The CDR3 extends over 14 amino acids. J lost 11 bases, V lost 3 bases, and 10 bases had no gene match. The V gene's germline CDR1 is MNHNS and CDR2 SASEGT. In DNA form, the CDR3 reads TGTGCCAGCAGTGATGGACAGGGGTGGGCCTGGGCTTTCTTT. It translates to CASSDGQGWAWAFF.

The chain joins TRBV20-1 to TRBJ2-1, with 7 bases aligning to TRBD2. The CDR3 contains 17 residues. With 2 bases clipped from V and 0 bases from J, the junction kept 10 bases outside the gene matches. Germline CDR1 reads DFQATT; CDR2 reads SNEGSKA (reference sequence). This CDR3 is CSARPNRRTSSYNEQFF. Here the CDR3 DNA reads TGCAGTGCTAGACCAAACCGAAGGACTAGCTCCTACAATGAGCAGTTCTTC.

This clonotype occurred many times. This chain uses TRBV28 with TRBJ1-2, with TRBD1 identical over 7 bases. Germline V CDR1 and CDR2: MDHEN, SYDVKM. CDR3 length: 15 amino acids. Trimming at V came to 6 bases and at J to 7 bases, leaving 14 bases not matched to a gene. Written as DNA, the CDR3 is TGTGCCAGCAGCTCCTACAGGGGTGGCAAAACTGGCTACACCTTC. This codes for CASSSYRGGKTGYTF.

The CDR3, as DNA: TGTGCCAGCAGCTTGGGACCCGACCGGCCCCAGCATTTT. Translation gives CASSLGPDRPQHF. The chain combines TRBV11-2 with TRBJ1-5, with a possible D match to TRBD1 (5 bases). Deletions cut 3 bases from V and 9 bases from J, with 12 bases between. The CDR3 is 13 residues long. The V gene's germline CDR1 is SGHAT and CDR2 FQNNGV.

This clonotype has a handful of counts. The gene calls are TRBV6-5 and TRBJ1-2, with D possibly being TRBD1 (6 bases). The CDR3 covers 14 residues. Germline CDR1 MNHEY, CDR2 SVGAGI. Trimming left V 2 bases short and J 6 bases short, with 13 bases between. CDR3 sequence reads: CASSYRGAPDGYTF. For the CDR3, the DNA is TGTGCCAGCAGTTACCGGGGGGCGCCGGATGGCTACACCTTC.

This clonotype was seen at least ten times. The chain is built from TRBV3-1 and TRBJ1-6; D uncertain. The CDR3 is 13 residues long. V was trimmed by 4 bases and J by 7 bases, leaving 8 bases between them. Germline V CDR1 and CDR2: LGHDT, YNNKEL (reference sequence). The chain's CDR3 is CASSRIGNSPLHF. The DNA of the CDR3 is TGTGCCAGCAGCCGTATCGGGAATTCACCCCTCCACTTT.

This chain uses TRBV19 with TRBJ1-5; 7 bases are shared with TRBD1. The CDR3 loop spans 16 amino acids. J lost 5 bases, V lost 1 base, and 8 bases had no gene match. CDR1 is LNHDA and CDR2 is SQIVND in the germline V gene (reference sequence). CDR3 bases: TGTGCCAGTAGTATAGGGCCCGACAGGGTTGATCAGCCCCAGCATTTT. Protein product: CASSIGPDRVDQPQHF.

The V and J genes are TRBV20-1 and TRBJ2-1; 7 nucleotides match TRBD1. V lost 6 bases, J lost 4 bases, and 12 bases stayed unmatched. The CDR3 spans 15 residues. Per the germline V gene, CDR1 is DFQATT and CDR2 is SNEGSKA (reference sequence). The CDR3 sequence is CSATDRATYYNEQFF. Written as DNA, the CDR3 is TGCAGTGCCACTGACAGGGCGACCTATTACAATGAGCAGTTCTTC.

The chain links TRBV20-1 to TRBJ2-7, with D possibly being TRBD1 (6 bases). Per germline, CDR1 DFQATT and CDR2 SNEGSKA (reference sequence). This CDR3 is 15 amino acids long. V lost 4 bases to trimming and J lost 2 bases, with 18 bases between them. DNA of the CDR3: TGCAGTGCTACAAACCACAGGGTAGCCACCTACGAGCAGTACTTC. Its translation is CSATNHRVATYEQYF.

This clonotype has at least ten counts. This rearrangement joins TRBV20-1 to TRBJ1-5; no firm D call. The germline V gene has CDR1 DFQATT and CDR2 SNEGSKA (reference sequence). Trimming shortened V by 1 base and J by 0 bases, and 4 bases separated the two germline ends. The CDR3 totals 13 residues. CDR3 residues: CSARGNSNQPQHF. The CDR3 bases are TGCAGTGCTAGAGGAAATAGCAATCAGCCCCAGCATTTT.